A selection of T cell receptor beta chains follows, all from one sample in a study of blood T cell repertoires in COVID-19. TCRdb keeps only in-frame clones here, not all; method: immunoSEQ multiplex PCR. This sample yields 250,000 to 350,000 clones, of which 88% are seen a single time; less than 10% belongs to the top ten. The sample was peripheral blood. The origin of the receptors is a man aged 18 to 29 with active or convalescent COVID-19. Each CDR3 is given with its conserved first and last residue. The D gene is left open where the match is weak. The size field is filled for only some rows; it gives once, few, many or a size class.

clone size,J gene,V gene,D gene,CDR3 protein,CDR3 DNA
NA,TRBJ2-1,TRBV6-4,TRBD1,CASSDFGTGNYNEQFF,TGTGCCAGCAGTGACTTTGGGACAGGGAACTACAATGAGCAGTTCTTC
NA,TRBJ1-6,TRBV3-1/TRBV3-2,NA,CASSQELHSPLHF,TGTGCCAGCAGCCAAGAACTACATTCACCCCTCCACTTT
NA,TRBJ2-7,TRBV7-2,NA,CASSLDSSSYEQYF,TGTGCCAGCAGCTTAGACTCAAGCTCCTACGAGCAGTACTTC
once,TRBJ1-1,TRBV10-1,NA,CASSDRQGQAFF,TGCGCCAGCAGCGATCGTCAGGGGCAAGCTTTCTTT
NA,TRBJ2-5,TRBV7-2,NA,CASSPPSVQETQYF,TGTGCCAGCAGCCCTCCTAGCGTCCAAGAGACCCAGTACTTC
few,TRBJ2-5,TRBV5-8,NA,CASSLGGLTGQETQYF,TGTGCCAGCAGCTTGGGTGGCCTGACAGGCCAAGAGACCCAGTACTTC
NA,TRBJ1-3,TRBV3-1/TRBV3-2,NA,CASSQVTSFIGNTIYF,TGTGCCAGCAGCCAAGTTACATCTTTCATCGGAAACACCATATATTTT
NA,TRBJ2-3,TRBV9,NA,CASSVEASTDTQYF,TGTGCCAGCAGCGTAGAAGCCTCCACAGATACGCAGTATTTT
NA,TRBJ2-2,TRBV6-6,TRBD1,CASVRTGQENTGELFF,TGTGCCAGCGTAAGGACGGGACAGGAGAACACCGGGGAGCTGTTTTTT
NA,TRBJ2-5,TRBV11-2,NA,CASSLEEATQYF,TGTGCCAGCAGCTTAGAAGAGGCGACCCAGTACTTC
once,TRBJ2-2,TRBV24-1,TRBD2,CATSAETSANTGELFF,TGTGCCACCAGTGCCGAGACTAGCGCGAACACCGGGGAGCTGTTTTTT
NA,TRBJ2-5,TRBV3-1/TRBV3-2,TRBD2,CASSQEGGLAGVQETQYF,TGTGCCAGCAGCCAAGAGGGAGGACTAGCGGGGGTCCAAGAGACCCAGTACTTC
NA,TRBJ1-2,TRBV18,NA,CASSPRWERGYTF,TGTGCCAGCTCACCACGATGGGAGAGGGGCTACACCTTC
NA,TRBJ2-7,TRBV3-1/TRBV3-2,TRBD2,CASSRSSGQGYEQYF,TGTGCCAGCAGCCGGTCTAGCGGCCAAGGCTACGAGCAGTACTTC
few,TRBJ2-7,TRBV5-6,TRBD1,CASSLGRGSYEQYF,TGTGCCAGCAGCTTGGGCAGGGGGTCCTACGAGCAGTACTTC
few,TRBJ1-1,TRBV3-1/TRBV3-2,NA,CASSRNTLVTEAFF,TGTGCCAGCAGCCGCAACACCCTGGTCACTGAAGCTTTCTTT
NA,TRBJ1-3,TRBV29-1,NA,CSVEGASNSGNTIYF,TGCAGCGTTGAAGGGGCGAGTAACTCTGGAAACACCATATATTTT
NA,TRBJ1-2,TRBV11-2,TRBD1,CASSLDRGYNYGYTF,TGTGCCAGCAGCTTGGACAGGGGTTATAACTATGGCTACACCTTC
NA,TRBJ1-1,TRBV25-1,NA,CASRTLRGEAFF,TGTGCCAGCCGCACCTTGCGGGGAGAAGCTTTCTTT
NA,TRBJ2-7,TRBV4-1,TRBD1,CASSYGQGGSYEQYF,TGCGCCAGCAGCTACGGACAGGGGGGCTCCTACGAGCAGTACTTC
NA,TRBJ1-3,TRBV7-2,NA,CASSLLGDRGRNTIYF,TGTGCCAGCAGCTTACTAGGGGATCGTGGTAGAAACACCATATATTTT
once,TRBJ2-2,TRBV7-9,NA,CASSLTGPLELFF,TGTGCCAGCAGCCTTACAGGGCCGCTGGAGCTGTTTTTT
NA,TRBJ2-7,TRBV11-3,TRBD1,CASSPGQAYEQYF,TGTGCCAGCAGCCCCGGACAGGCTTACGAGCAGTACTTC
NA,TRBJ2-7,TRBV19,TRBD2,CASSPSGGEGYEQYF,TGTGCCAGTAGTCCAAGCGGGGGGGAAGGGTACGAGCAGTACTTC
once,TRBJ1-1,TRBV12-3/TRBV12-4,TRBD1,CASSFTGGEAFF,TGTGCCAGCAGCTTTACAGGGGGTGAAGCTTTCTTT
once,TRBJ1-5,TRBV4-1,NA,CASSRNVGAGNQPQHF,TGCGCCAGCAGCCGAAACGTGGGGGCTGGCAATCAGCCCCAGCATTTT
NA,TRBJ2-7,TRBV2,NA,CASSSGSLDYEQYF,TGTGCCAGTTCGTCGGGGTCGCTGGACTACGAGCAGTACTTC
once,TRBJ1-2,TRBV15,TRBD1,CATSRPHPTGVDYGYTF,TGTGCCACCAGCAGACCTCATCCGACAGGGGTGGACTATGGCTACACCTTC
NA,TRBJ2-7,TRBV11-3,NA,CASSLAIGYEQYF,TGTGCCAGCAGCCTAGCTATCGGTTACGAGCAGTACTTC
NA,TRBJ2-3,TRBV10-1,NA,CARLTASGDTSTDTQYF,TGCGCCAGGCTGACAGCTTCGGGGGATACTAGCACAGATACGCAGTATTTT
NA,TRBJ2-6,TRBV9,NA,CASSVAGAGANVLTF,TGTGCCAGCAGCGTAGCCGGGGCTGGGGCCAACGTCCTGACTTTC
NA,TRBJ1-4,TRBV6-1,NA,CASSDMRGMTGANEKLFF,TGTGCCAGCAGTGACATGAGGGGTATGACGGGGGCTAATGAAAAACTGTTTTTT
once,TRBJ2-5,TRBV7-9,NA,CASSSPDRGETQYF,TGTGCCAGCAGCTCTCCAGACCGGGGGGAGACCCAGTACTTC
NA,TRBJ2-5,TRBV5-5,TRBD2,CASRREALASGGRETQYF,TGTGCCAGCAGACGGGAGGCGCTGGCTAGCGGGGGCCGGGAGACCCAGTACTTC
NA,TRBJ1-2,TRBV2,NA,CASPEQGNGYTF,TGTGCCAGCCCTGAACAGGGAAACGGCTACACCTTC
NA,TRBJ2-7,TRBV13,TRBD2,CASSRGLAGAYEQYF,TGTGCCAGCAGCCGCGGACTAGCGGGCGCTTACGAGCAGTACTTC
NA,TRBJ2-7,TRBV6-5,TRBD1,CASKGQTYEQYF,TGTGCCAGCAAGGGACAGACCTACGAGCAGTACTTC
once,TRBJ1-6,TRBV15,NA,CATSKDHSSYNSPLHF,TGTGCCACCAGCAAAGACCATAGCTCCTATAATTCACCCCTCCACTTT
NA,TRBJ1-2,TRBV27,NA,CASSPAGTYYGYTF,TGTGCCAGCAGCCCGGCGGGGACCTATTATGGCTACACCTTC
few,TRBJ1-1,TRBV29-1,NA,CSDTVVWTEAFF,TGCAGCGACACAGTCGTTTGGACTGAAGCTTTCTTT
NA,TRBJ1-3,TRBV15,NA,CATSRDMADTIYF,TGTGCCACCAGCAGAGATATGGCGGACACCATATATTTT
NA,TRBJ2-3,TRBV10-2,TRBD2,CASSEPPPGLATFDTQYF,TGCGCCAGCAGTGAGCCCCCCCCGGGACTAGCGACGTTTGATACGCAGTATTTT
NA,TRBJ1-1,TRBV7-2,TRBD1,CASSLPGQGQAGNTEAFF,TGTGCCAGCAGCTTACCGGGACAGGGACAGGCGGGAAACACTGAAGCTTTCTTT